Each of the 28 T cell receptor beta chains below was sequenced from the same sample in a study of response to subunit inactivated influenza vaccine. MiXCR, applied by TCRdb to the RT-PCR reads, yields one record per CDR3 protein. In the table there are 500,000 to 600,000 distinct CDR3 sequences, less than 15% of which are singletons. This material consisted of PBMCs from blood, taken 11 to 12 days after vaccination. The receptors here all came from a man between 45 and 60 years old who received an inactivated influenza vaccine.

In its sample, this clonotype was seen many times. V is TRBV5-8 and J is TRBJ2-5; D is possibly TRBD2 (6 bases). The V and J ends lost 0 bases and 7 bases respectively, with 19 bases between them. Germline CDR1 reads SGHTS; CDR2 reads YDEGEE. This CDR3 comprises 16 residues. This CDR3 is CASSLELRASGGTQYF. The CDR3, as DNA: TGTGCCAGCAGCTTGGAGTTAAGGGCCTCCGGGGGGACCCAGTACTTC.

This clonotype was observed a handful of times. The V call is TRBV20-1, the J call TRBJ2-1; D is undetermined. This CDR3 has 15 amino acids. Germline V CDR1 and CDR2: DFQATT, SNEGSKA (reference sequence). Trimming left V 1 base short and J 6 bases short, with 16 bases between. The CDR3 is CSARAPSQTRNEQFF. In DNA form, the CDR3 reads TGCAGTGCTAGAGCTCCTTCTCAGACCCGCAATGAGCAGTTCTTC.

This clonotype was counted only a few times. V usage is TRBV12-3 or TRBV12-4 and J usage is TRBJ2-7, with D possibly called TRBD1 or TRBD2 (5 bases each). The length of the CDR3 is 15 residues. The V end lost 3 bases, the J end lost 2 bases, and 14 bases lay between the germline ends. CDR3 nucleotides: TGTGCCAGCAGTTTGGGACGGTCCCCACCCTACGAGCAGTACTTC. Translation gives CASSLGRSPPYEQYF.

This clonotype showed up just a few times. V gene TRBV7-2 combines with J gene TRBJ2-3; 8 bases line up with TRBD2. Germline V gene data show CDR1 as SGHTA and CDR2 as FQGNSA. With 5 bases clipped from V and 0 bases from J, the junction kept 4 bases outside the gene matches. The CDR3 spans 15 residues. The CDR3 spells CASSLPSGSTDTQYF. The CDR3 DNA reads TGTGCCAGCAGCCTCCCTAGCGGGAGCACAGATACGCAGTATTTT.

This chain joins TRBV7-2 and TRBJ1-2; perhaps TRBD1 as D (5 bases). This CDR3 is built from 15 residues. Germline V gene sequence: CDR1 SGHTA, CDR2 FQGNSA. The V and J ends lost 5 bases and 5 bases respectively, with 18 bases between them. The CDR3 sequence: CASSHRRGRDYGYTF. For the CDR3, the DNA is TGTGCCAGCAGCCATCGAAGGGGCAGGGATTATGGCTACACCTTC.

This clonotype has only a few counts. The genes are TRBV2 and TRBJ2-5, with D uncertain. Germline V lookup: CDR1 SNHLY, CDR2 FYNNEI. V dropped 5 bases and J dropped 3 bases, with 10 bases sitting between them. There are 13 residues in the CDR3. The DNA for the CDR3 is TGTGCCAGCAGTATGAACACAGAAGAGACCCAGTACTTC. Translation: CASSMNTEETQYF.

The chain carries TRBV12-3 or TRBV12-4 and TRBJ1-1; 7 bases are shared with TRBD1. The V segment lost 6 bases and the J segment 4 bases; nucleotides outside the gene matches: 5. The CDR3 length is 13 residues. CDR3: CASRLTGTTEAFF. DNA for the CDR3: TGTGCCAGCAGATTGACAGGGACCACTGAAGCTTTCTTT.

This clonotype has just one count. The rearrangement links TRBV12-3 or TRBV12-4 to TRBJ2-3, with a weak D call TRBD1 (6 bases). Trimming stripped 5 bases from V and 2 bases from J, with 11 bases between. There are 14 residues in the CDR3. The CDR3 nucleotides are TGTGCCAGCAGTCGACAGGTGACCACAGATACGCAGTATTTT. Its protein product is CASSRQVTTDTQYF.

The count of this clonotype is one. The gene calls are TRBV7-6 and TRBJ2-7; a possible D gene is TRBD2 (6 bases). Looked up from germline, CDR1 is SGHVS and CDR2 is FNYEAQ. Trimming left V 1 base short and J 3 bases short, with 16 bases between. There are 16 residues in the CDR3. The CDR3 reads CASSLEVARGFYEQYF. As DNA, the CDR3 is TGTGCCAGCAGCTTAGAAGTGGCCCGGGGGTTCTACGAGCAGTACTTC.

The sample holds many counts of this clonotype. The DNA for the CDR3 is TGCGCCAGCAGCCAGGGACGTGGCAATCAGCCCCAGCATTTT. It is translated as CASSQGRGNQPQHF. This chain joins TRBV4-1 and TRBJ1-5; D is perhaps TRBD1 (5 bases). CDR3 length: 14 amino acids. V gave up 3 bases and J gave up 2 bases, with 8 bases separating them. The germline gives CDR1 MGHRA, CDR2 YSYEKL.

The gene calls are TRBV6-5 and TRBJ1-1; no clear D. The CDR3 contains 15 residues. The V gene's germline CDR1 is MNHEY and CDR2 SVGAGI. V lost 2 bases and J 0 bases, leaving 10 bases between the germline ends. The CDR3, as DNA: TGTGCCAGCAGTTACGGCCGGGATCTGAACACTGAAGCTTTCTTT. It translates to CASSYGRDLNTEAFF.

Here the CDR3 reads CASSQALAEYEQYF. In DNA form, the CDR3 reads TGTGCCAGCAGCCAAGCTTTAGCGGAGTACGAGCAGTACTTC. The chain is built from TRBV4-2 and TRBJ2-7; tentatively, D is TRBD2 (6 bases). Germline V gene lookup returns CDR1 LGHNA and CDR2 YNFKEQ. The ends were cut back, 1 base at V and 4 bases at J, with 11 bases in the middle. CDR3 length equals 14 residues.

The sample holds a few counts of this clonotype. The rearrangement uses TRBV28 and TRBJ2-5; D might be TRBD2 (6 bases). The ends were cut back, 3 bases at V and 7 bases at J, with 15 bases in the middle. The length of the CDR3 is 14 residues. From germline, CDR1 is MDHEN and CDR2 SYDVKM. This CDR3 reads CASSFFRREGTQYF. DNA of the CDR3: TGTGCCAGCAGTTTTTTTCGGCGGGAAGGGACCCAGTACTTC.

This clonotype came up a few times. The chain carries TRBV3-1 and TRBJ2-2, with 7 bases lining up with TRBD2. This CDR3 is 15 amino acids long. J was trimmed by 3 bases and V by 6 bases; bases with no gene match: 7. The germline V gene has CDR1 LGHDT and CDR2 YNNKEL (reference sequence). The CDR3: CASSGGEGDTGELFF. The CDR3 DNA is TGTGCCAGCAGTGGGGGGGAAGGTGACACCGGGGAGCTGTTTTTT.

V usage is TRBV27 and J usage is TRBJ2-7; TRBD2 matches 9 bases. V lost 6 bases, J lost 0 bases, and 12 bases stayed unmatched. CDR3 length: 17 amino acids. Germline V lookup: CDR1 MNHEY, CDR2 SMNVEV (reference sequence). DNA for the CDR3: TGTGCCAGCAGGCGAACCGTAGCGGGAGCTTACTCCTACGAGCAGTACTTC. Translation gives CASRRTVAGAYSYEQYF.

This clonotype appeared many times. J is TRBJ1-5 and V is TRBV20-1, with D tentatively TRBD1 (5 bases). The V gene lost 4 bases and the J gene lost 4 bases, with 11 bases spanning the gap. The CDR3 runs 13 residues. Germline values: CDR1 DFQATT, CDR2 SNEGSKA (reference sequence). The chain's CDR3 is CSATRGGNQPQHF. The CDR3 DNA reads as TGCAGTGCTACCCGGGGGGGTAATCAGCCCCAGCATTTT.

This clonotype was seen only a few times. CDR3 in amino acids: CATSRDDIGELFF. CDR3 DNA: TGTGCCACCAGCAGAGATGATATAGGGGAGCTGTTTTTT. The J gene is TRBJ2-2, the V gene TRBV15, with D hard to call. Between the trimmed V and J ends, which lost 0 bases and 8 bases, there was a span of 7 bases. The CDR3 consists of 13 residues. Germline V lookup: CDR1 LNHNV, CDR2 YYDKDF (reference sequence).

The rearrangement uses TRBV28 and TRBJ2-4, with 7 bases fitting TRBD1. Germline assignment: CDR1 MDHEN and CDR2 SYDVKM. The CDR3 loop spans 16 amino acids. Losses at the gene ends were 5 bases for V and 5 bases for J; bases not matched to a gene: 12. The DNA of the CDR3 is TGTGCCAGCAGTCTGACCTTAAAGACAGGGCAAAACATTCAGTACTTC. As protein: CASSLTLKTGQNIQYF.

This clonotype was seen more than once but under ten times. V is TRBV4-1 and J is TRBJ2-1, with 7 bases lining up with TRBD1. This CDR3 is 15 amino acids long. In germline, CDR1 is MGHRA, CDR2 YSYEKL. The V segment lost 0 bases and the J segment 7 bases; nucleotides outside the gene matches: 6. The CDR3 reads CASSQDPTGWNEQFF. The CDR3 DNA reads TGCGCCAGCAGCCAAGATCCGACAGGGTGGAATGAGCAGTTCTTC.

V gene TRBV30 combines with J gene TRBJ2-3; D perhaps matches TRBD2 (5 bases). The V gene lost 0 bases and the J gene lost 8 bases, with 6 bases spanning the gap. Germline-derived CDR1 and CDR2 are GTSNPN and SVGIG (reference sequence). This CDR3 has 11 amino acids. CDR3 sequence reads: CAWSVRGTQYF. The DNA of the CDR3 is TGTGCCTGGAGTGTACGGGGTACGCAGTATTTT.

This clonotype was detected many times. This chain joins TRBV7-8 and TRBJ2-6; no firm D call. V lost 4 bases, J lost 1 base, and 14 bases lay in between. The CDR3 length is 17 residues. CDR1 is SGHVS and CDR2 is FQNEAQ in the germline V gene. The CDR3 DNA sequence: TGTGCCAGCAGCTCCGTCGTTTTGGGGTCTGGGGCCAACGTCCTGACTTTC. Translation: CASSSVVLGSGANVLTF.

This clonotype was found a few times. This rearrangement joins TRBV12-3 or TRBV12-4 to TRBJ2-1; possibly TRBD2 for D (6 bases). V was shortened by 4 bases and J by 0 bases, with 13 bases between the two germline ends. This CDR3 contains 16 residues. The CDR3 DNA sequence: TGTGCCAGCAGTTGGGTTGGGGGGTCCTCCTACAATGAGCAGTTCTTC. Amino acid sequence: CASSWVGGSSYNEQFF.

The chain couples TRBV20-1 to TRBJ2-7, with TRBD2 matching 11 bases. Germline V gene data show CDR1 as DFQATT and CDR2 as SNEGSKA (reference sequence). The CDR3 is made up of 14 amino acids. With V trimmed by 5 bases and J by 0 bases, 3 bases remained unmatched. CDR3 in amino acids: CSALLAGASYEQYF. The CDR3 coding sequence is TGCAGTGCTCTACTAGCGGGAGCCTCCTACGAGCAGTACTTC.

The chain uses TRBV20-1 and TRBJ1-1; D perhaps matches TRBD1 (6 bases). The CDR3 length is 15 residues. CDR1 DFQATT and CDR2 SNEGSKA come from the germline V gene (reference sequence). V lost 2 bases and J 9 bases, leaving 22 bases between the germline ends. The CDR3 reads CSARIRDRLHSQAFF. The CDR3 DNA follows: TGCAGTGCTAGAATCCGTGACAGGCTCCACTCCCAAGCTTTCTTT.

The V and J genes are TRBV11-3 and TRBJ2-1, with 10 bases lining up with TRBD1. Trimming cost V 5 bases and J 6 bases; bases outside gene matches: 10. Germline CDR1 is SGHNT and CDR2 is YENEEA. The CDR3 loop spans 16 amino acids. The CDR3 sequence: CASSLTGTGVLNEQFF. Written as DNA, the CDR3 is TGTGCCAGCAGCCTTACCGGGACAGGGGTTCTCAATGAGCAGTTCTTC.

The genes are TRBV20-1 and TRBJ1-1; D is ambiguous. From germline, CDR1 is DFQATT and CDR2 SNEGSKA (reference sequence). The CDR3 contains 13 residues. V was shortened by 1 base and J by 4 bases, with 10 bases between the two germline ends. The CDR3 loop is CSARAWEGTEAFF. The CDR3 nucleotides read TGCAGTGCTAGAGCATGGGAGGGCACTGAAGCTTTCTTT.

This clonotype has only a few counts. The CDR3 DNA follows: TGCGCCAGCAGCTTGAACGGCCCACCCACAGATACGCAGTATTTT. This translates into CASSLNGPPTDTQYF. The gene calls are TRBV5-1 and TRBJ2-3; D gene ambiguous. Trimming removed 1 base at V and 2 bases at J, with 11 bases between. CDR1 is SGHRS and CDR2 is YFSETQ in the germline V gene. The CDR3 is 15 residues long.

This clonotype was recorded a few times. The CDR3 nucleotides are TGCAGTGCTAGAGATCGGCGTGCGGGTACCTCCTACAATGAGCAGTTCTTC. Translated, it gives CSARDRRAGTSYNEQFF. V usage is TRBV20-1 and J usage is TRBJ2-1, with TRBD2 as a possible D gene (5 bases). CDR3 size: 17 residues. V was trimmed by 0 bases and J by 0 bases, leaving 15 bases between them. Germline assignment: CDR1 DFQATT and CDR2 SNEGSKA (reference sequence).